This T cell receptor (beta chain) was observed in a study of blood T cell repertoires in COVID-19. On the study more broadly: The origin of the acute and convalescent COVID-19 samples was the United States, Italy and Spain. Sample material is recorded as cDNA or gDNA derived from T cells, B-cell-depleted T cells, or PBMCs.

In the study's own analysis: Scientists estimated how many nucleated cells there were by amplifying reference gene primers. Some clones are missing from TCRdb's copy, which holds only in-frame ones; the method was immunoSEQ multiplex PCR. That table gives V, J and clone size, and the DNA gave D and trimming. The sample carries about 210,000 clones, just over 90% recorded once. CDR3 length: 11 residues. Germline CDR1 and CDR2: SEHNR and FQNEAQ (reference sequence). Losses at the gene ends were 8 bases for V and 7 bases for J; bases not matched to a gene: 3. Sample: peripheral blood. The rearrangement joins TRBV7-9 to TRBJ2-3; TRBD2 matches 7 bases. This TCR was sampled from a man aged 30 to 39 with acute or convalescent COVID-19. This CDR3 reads CASGRGYTQYF. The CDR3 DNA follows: TGTGCCAGCGGGCGGGGGTATACGCAGTATTTT.